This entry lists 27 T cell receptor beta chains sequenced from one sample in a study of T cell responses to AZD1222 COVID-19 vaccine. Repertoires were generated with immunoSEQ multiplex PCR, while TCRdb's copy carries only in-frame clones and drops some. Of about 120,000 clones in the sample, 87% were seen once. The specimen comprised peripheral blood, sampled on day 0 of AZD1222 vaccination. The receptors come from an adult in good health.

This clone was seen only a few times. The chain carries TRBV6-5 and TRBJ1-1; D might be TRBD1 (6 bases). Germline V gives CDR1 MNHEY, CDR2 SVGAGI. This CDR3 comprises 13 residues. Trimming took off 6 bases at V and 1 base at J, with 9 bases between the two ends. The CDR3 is CASRLQGNTEAFF. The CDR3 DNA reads TGTGCCAGCAGACTACAGGGGAACACTGAAGCTTTCTTT.

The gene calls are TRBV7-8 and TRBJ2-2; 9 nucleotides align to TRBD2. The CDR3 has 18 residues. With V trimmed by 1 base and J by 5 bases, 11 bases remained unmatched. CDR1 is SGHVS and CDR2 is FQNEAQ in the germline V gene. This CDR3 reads CASSLGSSGAVGTGELFF. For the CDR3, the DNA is TGTGCCAGCAGCTTAGGGTCTAGCGGGGCGGTAGGGACCGGGGAGCTGTTTTTT.

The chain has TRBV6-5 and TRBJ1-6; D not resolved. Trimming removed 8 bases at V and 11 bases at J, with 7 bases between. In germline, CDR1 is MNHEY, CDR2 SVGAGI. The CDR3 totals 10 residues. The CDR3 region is CASAEPPLHF. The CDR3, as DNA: TGTGCCAGCGCCGAGCCACCCCTCCACTTT.

The CDR3: CASSQDQADLDEKLFF. The DNA of the CDR3 is TGTGCCAGCAGCCAAGACCAGGCAGATCTTGACGAAAAACTGTTTTTT. The V call is TRBV14, the J call TRBJ1-4, with D unclear. CDR3 length: 16 residues. The germline gives CDR1 SGHDN, CDR2 FVKESK. Trimming left V 0 bases short and J 8 bases short, with 16 bases between.

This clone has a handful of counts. The CDR3 DNA follows: TGTGCCAGCAACAAGGACTCGTCCTACGAGCAGTACTTC. Amino acids: CASNKDSSYEQYF. The V gene is TRBV5-4, the J gene TRBJ2-7; possibly TRBD2 for D (5 bases). V lost 6 bases to trimming and J lost 1 base, with 11 bases between them. The CDR3 length is 13 residues. CDR1 is SGHNT, CDR2 YYREEE, per germline (reference sequence).

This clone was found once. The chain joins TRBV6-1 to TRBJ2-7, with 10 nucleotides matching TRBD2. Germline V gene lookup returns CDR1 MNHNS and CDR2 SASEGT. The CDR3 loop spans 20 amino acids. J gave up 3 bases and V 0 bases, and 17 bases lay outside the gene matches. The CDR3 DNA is TGTGCCAGCAGTGAAGCTACTAGACTAGCGGGCTTCTCTTGGGTCTACGAGCAGTACTTC. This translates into CASSEATRLAGFSWVYEQYF.

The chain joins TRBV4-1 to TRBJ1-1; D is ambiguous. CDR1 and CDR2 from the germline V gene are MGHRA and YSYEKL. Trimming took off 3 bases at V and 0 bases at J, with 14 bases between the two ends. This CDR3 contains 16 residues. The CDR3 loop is CASSHEVKKLNTEAFF. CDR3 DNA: TGCGCCAGCAGCCATGAAGTTAAGAAACTGAACACTGAAGCTTTCTTT.

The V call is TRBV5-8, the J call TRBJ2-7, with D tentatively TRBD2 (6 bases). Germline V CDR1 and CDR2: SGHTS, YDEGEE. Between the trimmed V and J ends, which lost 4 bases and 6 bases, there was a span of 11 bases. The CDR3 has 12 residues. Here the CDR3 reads CASSRGLFEQYF. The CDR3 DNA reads TGTGCCAGCAGCAGGGGACTTTTCGAGCAGTACTTC.

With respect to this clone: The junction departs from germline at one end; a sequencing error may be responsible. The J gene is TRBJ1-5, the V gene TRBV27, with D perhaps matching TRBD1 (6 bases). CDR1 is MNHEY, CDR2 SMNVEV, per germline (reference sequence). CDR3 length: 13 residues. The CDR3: CASRGPSNQPQHF. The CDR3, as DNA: TGTGCTAGCAGGGGTCCGAGCAATCAGCCCCAGCATTTT.

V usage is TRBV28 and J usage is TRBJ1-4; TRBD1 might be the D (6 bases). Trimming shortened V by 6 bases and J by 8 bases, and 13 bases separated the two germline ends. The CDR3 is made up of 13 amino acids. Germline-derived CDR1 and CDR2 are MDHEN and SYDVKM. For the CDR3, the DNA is TGTGCCAGCAGGGGGGGGCTTGGGGAAAAACTGTTTTTT. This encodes CASRGGLGEKLFF.

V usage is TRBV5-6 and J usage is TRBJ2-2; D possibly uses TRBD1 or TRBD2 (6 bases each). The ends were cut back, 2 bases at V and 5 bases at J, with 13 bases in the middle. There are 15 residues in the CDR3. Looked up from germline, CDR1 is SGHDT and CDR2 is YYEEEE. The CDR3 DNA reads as TGTGCCAGCAGCTTCTACAGGGAGGCGACCGGGGAGCTGTTTTTT. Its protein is CASSFYREATGELFF.

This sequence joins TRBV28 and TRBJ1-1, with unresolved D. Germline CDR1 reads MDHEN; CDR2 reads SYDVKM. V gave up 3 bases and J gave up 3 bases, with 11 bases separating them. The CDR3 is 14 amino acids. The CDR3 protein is CASSFRPVYTEAFF. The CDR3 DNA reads TGTGCCAGCAGTTTTCGGCCCGTGTACACTGAAGCTTTCTTT.

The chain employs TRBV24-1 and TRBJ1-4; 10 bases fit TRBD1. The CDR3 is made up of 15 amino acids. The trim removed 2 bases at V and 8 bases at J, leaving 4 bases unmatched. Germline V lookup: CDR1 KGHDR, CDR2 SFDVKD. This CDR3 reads CATSDSGTGAEKLFF. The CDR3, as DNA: TGTGCCACCAGTGATTCCGGGACAGGGGCAGAAAAACTGTTTTTT.

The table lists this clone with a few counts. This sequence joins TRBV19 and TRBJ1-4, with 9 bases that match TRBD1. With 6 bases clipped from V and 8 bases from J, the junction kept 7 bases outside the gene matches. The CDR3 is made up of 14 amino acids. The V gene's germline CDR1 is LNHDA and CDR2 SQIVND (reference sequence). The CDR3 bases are TGTGCCAGTAGCGGACAGGGGAAGAGCGAAAAACTGTTTTTT. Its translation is CASSGQGKSEKLFF.

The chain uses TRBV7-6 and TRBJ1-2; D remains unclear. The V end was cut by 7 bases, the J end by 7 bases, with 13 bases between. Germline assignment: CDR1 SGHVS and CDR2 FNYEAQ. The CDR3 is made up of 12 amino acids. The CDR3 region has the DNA TGTGCCAGCAACTCCCGTCAAACTGGCTACACCTTC. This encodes CASNSRQTGYTF.

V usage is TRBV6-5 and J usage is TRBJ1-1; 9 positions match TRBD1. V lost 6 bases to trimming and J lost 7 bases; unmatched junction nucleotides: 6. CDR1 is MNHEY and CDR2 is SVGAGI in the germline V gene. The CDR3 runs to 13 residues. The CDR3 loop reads CASRSGTGFEAFF. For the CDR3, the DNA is TGTGCCAGCAGGTCCGGGACAGGGTTTGAAGCTTTCTTT.

Here the CDR3 DNA reads TGTGCCAGTAGTATGTCGGCTATCCCAGAGACCCAGTACTTC. Translated, it gives CASSMSAIPETQYF. The chain employs TRBV19 and TRBJ2-5; no firm D call. Per germline, CDR1 LNHDA and CDR2 SQIVND (reference sequence). The CDR3 totals 14 residues. V lost 3 bases and J lost 4, with 12 bases in between.

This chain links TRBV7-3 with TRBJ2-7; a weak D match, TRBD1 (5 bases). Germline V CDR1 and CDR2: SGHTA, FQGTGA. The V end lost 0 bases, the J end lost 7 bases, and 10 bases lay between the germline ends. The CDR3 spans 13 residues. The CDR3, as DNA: TGTGCCAGCAGCTTAACGCAAGACAGTGAGCAGTACTTC. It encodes CASSLTQDSEQYF.

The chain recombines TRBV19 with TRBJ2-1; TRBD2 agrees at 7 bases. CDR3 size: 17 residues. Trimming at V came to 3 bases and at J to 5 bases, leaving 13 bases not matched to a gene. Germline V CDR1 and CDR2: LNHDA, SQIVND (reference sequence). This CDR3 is CASSIGEPPRGDNEQFF. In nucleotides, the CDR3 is TGTGCCAGTAGTATTGGGGAACCCCCCCGGGGGGACAATGAGCAGTTCTTC.

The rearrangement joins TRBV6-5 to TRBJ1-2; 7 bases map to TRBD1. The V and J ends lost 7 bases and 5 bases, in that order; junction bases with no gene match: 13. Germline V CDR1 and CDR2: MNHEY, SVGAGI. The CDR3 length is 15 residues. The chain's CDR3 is CASTNGPGGGYGYTF. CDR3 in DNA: TGTGCCAGCACCAACGGTCCAGGGGGTGGGTATGGCTACACCTTC.

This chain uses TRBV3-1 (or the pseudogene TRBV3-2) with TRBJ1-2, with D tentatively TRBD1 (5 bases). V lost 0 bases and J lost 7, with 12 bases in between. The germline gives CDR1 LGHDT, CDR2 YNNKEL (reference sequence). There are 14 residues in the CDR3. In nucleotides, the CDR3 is TGTGCCAGCAGCCAAGATATGATGGGACGTGGCTACACCTTC. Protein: CASSQDMMGRGYTF.

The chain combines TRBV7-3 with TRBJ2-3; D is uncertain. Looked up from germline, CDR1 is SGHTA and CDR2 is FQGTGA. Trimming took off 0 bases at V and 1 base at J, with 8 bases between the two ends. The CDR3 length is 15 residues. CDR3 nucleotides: TGTGCCAGCAGCTTAACGGCGGTGGGCACAGATACGCAGTATTTT. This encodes CASSLTAVGTDTQYF. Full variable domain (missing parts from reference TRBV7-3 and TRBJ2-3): GAGVSQTPSNKVTEKGKYVELRCDPISGHTALYWYRQSLGQGPEFLIYFQGTGAADDSGLPNDRFFAVRPEGSVSTLKIQRTERGDSAVYLCASSLTAVGTDTQYFGPGTRLTVL.

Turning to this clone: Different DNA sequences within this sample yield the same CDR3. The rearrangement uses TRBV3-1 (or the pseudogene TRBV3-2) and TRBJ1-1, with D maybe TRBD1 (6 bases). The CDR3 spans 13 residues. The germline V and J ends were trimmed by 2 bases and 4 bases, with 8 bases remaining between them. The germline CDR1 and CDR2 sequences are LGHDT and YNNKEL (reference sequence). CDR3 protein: CASSQLGGTEAFF. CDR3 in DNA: TGTGCCAGCAGCCAACTAGGGGGCACTGAAGCTTTCTTT.

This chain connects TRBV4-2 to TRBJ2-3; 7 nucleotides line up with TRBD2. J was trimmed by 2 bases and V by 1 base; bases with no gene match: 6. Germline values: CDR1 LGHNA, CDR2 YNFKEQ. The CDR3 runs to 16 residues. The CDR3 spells CASSQGASGHTDTQYF. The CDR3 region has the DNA TGTGCCAGCAGCCAAGGGGCTAGCGGCCACACAGATACGCAGTATTTT.

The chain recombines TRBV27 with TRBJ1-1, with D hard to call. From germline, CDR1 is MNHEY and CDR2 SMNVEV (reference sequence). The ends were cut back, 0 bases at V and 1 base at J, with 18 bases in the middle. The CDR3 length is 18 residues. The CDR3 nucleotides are TGTGCCAGCAGTTTATCGCCCGGACGGTGGCAAGGGAACACTGAAGCTTTCTTT. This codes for CASSLSPGRWQGNTEAFF.

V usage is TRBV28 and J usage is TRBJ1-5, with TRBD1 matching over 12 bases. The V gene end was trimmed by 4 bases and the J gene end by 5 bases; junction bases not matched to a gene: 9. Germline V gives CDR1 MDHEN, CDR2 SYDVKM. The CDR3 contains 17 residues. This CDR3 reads CASSWEGTGGLDQPQHF. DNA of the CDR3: TGTGCCAGCAGTTGGGAGGGGACAGGGGGCCTAGATCAGCCCCAGCATTTT.

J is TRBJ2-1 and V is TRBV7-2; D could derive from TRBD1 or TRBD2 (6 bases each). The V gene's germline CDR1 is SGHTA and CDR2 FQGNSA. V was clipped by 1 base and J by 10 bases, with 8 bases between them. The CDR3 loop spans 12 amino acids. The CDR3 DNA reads TGTGCCAGCAGCTTAGTGGGGGGCGAGCAGTTCTTC. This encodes CASSLVGGEQFF.